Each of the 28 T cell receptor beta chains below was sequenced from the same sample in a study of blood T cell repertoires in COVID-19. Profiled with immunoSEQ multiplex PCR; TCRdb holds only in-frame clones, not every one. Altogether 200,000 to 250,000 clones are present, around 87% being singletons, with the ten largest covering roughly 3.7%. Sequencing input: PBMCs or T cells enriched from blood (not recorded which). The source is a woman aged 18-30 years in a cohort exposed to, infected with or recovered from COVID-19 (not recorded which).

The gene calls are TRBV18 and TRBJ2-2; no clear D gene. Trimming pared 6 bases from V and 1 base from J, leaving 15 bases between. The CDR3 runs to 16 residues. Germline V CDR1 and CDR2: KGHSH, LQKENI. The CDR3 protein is CASSTNRLRNTGELFF. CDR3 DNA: TGTGCCAGCTCCACCAATAGACTGAGGAACACCGGGGAGCTGTTTTTT.

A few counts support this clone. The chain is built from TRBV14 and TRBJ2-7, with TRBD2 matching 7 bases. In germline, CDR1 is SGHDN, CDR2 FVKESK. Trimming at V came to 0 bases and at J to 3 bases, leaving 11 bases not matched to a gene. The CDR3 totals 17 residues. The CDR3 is CASSQDLMSGLDYEQYF. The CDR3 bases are TGTGCCAGCAGCCAAGATCTAATGAGTGGACTAGACTACGAGCAGTACTTC.

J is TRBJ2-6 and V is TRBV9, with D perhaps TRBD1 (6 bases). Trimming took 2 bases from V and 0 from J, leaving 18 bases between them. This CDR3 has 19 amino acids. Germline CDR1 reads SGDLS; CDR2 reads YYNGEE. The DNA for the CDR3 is TGTGCCAGCAGCGTTGACAGGCAGGGGCCTTCCTCTGGGGCCAACGTCCTGACTTTC. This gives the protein CASSVDRQGPSSGANVLTF.

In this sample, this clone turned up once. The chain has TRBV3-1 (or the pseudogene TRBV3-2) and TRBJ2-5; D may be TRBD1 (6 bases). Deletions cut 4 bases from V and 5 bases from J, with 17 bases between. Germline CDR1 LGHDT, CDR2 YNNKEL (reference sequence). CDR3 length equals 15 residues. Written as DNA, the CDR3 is TGTGCCAGCAGCCTTACCTTCGGGACAAAGGAGACCCAGTACTTC. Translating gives CASSLTFGTKETQYF.

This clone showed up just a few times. CDR3 bases: TGTGCCAGCAGTTTACTGAGCGGGGTCTTACAAGAGACCCAGTACTTC. Amino acid sequence: CASSLLSGVLQETQYF. J is TRBJ2-5 and V is TRBV28; TRBD2 agrees at 7 bases. V shed 2 bases and J 2 bases; nucleotides not matched to a gene: 8. Looked up from germline, CDR1 is MDHEN and CDR2 is SYDVKM. The CDR3 contains 16 residues. The whole variable domain, filled in from reference TRBV28 and TRBJ2-5, reads DVKVTQSSRYLVKRTGEKVFLECVQDMDHENMFWYRQDPGLGLRLIYFSYDVKMKEKGDIPEGYSVSREKKERFSLILESASTNQTSMYLCASSLLSGVLQETQYFGPGTRLLVL.

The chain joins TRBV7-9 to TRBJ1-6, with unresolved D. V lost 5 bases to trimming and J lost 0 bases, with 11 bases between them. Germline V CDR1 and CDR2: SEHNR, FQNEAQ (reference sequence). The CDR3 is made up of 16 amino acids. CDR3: CASSPYVSSYNSPLHF. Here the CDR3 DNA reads TGTGCCAGCAGCCCTTACGTGAGCTCCTATAATTCACCCCTCCACTTT. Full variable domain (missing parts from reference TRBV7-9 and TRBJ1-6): DTGVSQNPRHKITKRGQNVTFRCDPISEHNRLYWYRQTLGQGPEFLTYFQNEAQLEKSRLLSDRFSAERPKGSFSTLEIQRTEQGDSAMYLCASSPYVSSYNSPLHFGNGTRLTVT.

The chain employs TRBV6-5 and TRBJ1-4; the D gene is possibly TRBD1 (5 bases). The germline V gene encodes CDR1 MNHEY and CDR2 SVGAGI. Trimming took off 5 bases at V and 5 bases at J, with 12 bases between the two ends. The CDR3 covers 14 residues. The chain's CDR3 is CASSRGDGNEKLFF. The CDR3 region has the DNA TGTGCCAGCAGTCGCGGGGACGGGAATGAAAAACTGTTTTTT.

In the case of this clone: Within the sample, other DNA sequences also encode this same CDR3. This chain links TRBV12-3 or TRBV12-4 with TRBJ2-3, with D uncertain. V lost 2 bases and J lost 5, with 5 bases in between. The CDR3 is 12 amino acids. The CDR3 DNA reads TGTGCCAGCAGTTTAACGGGAGATACGCAGTATTTT. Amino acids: CASSLTGDTQYF.

The CDR3 sequence is CASTGTGGPDEKLFF. In DNA form, the CDR3 reads TGTGCCAGCACCGGGACAGGGGGGCCGGATGAAAAACTGTTTTTT. V is TRBV28 and J is TRBJ1-4, with TRBD1 matching over 11 bases. Germline loops: CDR1 MDHEN, CDR2 SYDVKM. This CDR3 has 15 amino acids. V dropped 7 bases and J dropped 6; count of bases not matched to a gene: 7.

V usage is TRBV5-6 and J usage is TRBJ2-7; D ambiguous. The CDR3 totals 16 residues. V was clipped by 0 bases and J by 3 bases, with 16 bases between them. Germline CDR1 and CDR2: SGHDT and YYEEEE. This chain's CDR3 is CASSLGDSWKGYEQYF. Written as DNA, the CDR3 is TGTGCCAGCAGCTTGGGCGACTCGTGGAAAGGCTACGAGCAGTACTTC.

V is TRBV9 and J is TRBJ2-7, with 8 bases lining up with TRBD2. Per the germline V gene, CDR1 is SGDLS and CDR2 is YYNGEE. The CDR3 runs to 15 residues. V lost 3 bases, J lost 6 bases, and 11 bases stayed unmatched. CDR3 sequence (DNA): TGTGCCAGCAGCGCCGGGACTAGAACCCTAGGCGAGCAGTACTTC. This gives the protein CASSAGTRTLGEQYF.

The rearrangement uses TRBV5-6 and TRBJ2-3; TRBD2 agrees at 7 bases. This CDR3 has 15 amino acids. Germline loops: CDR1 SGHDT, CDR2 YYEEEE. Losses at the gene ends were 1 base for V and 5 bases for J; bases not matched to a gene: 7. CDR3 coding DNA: TGTGCCAGCAGCTTGAAGAACCGGGGGGAAGATACGCAGTATTTT. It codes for CASSLKNRGEDTQYF. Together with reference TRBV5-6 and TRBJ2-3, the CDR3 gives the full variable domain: DAGVTQSPTHLIKTRGQQVTLRCSPKSGHDTVSWYQQALGQGPQFIFQYYEEEERQRGNFPDRFSGHQFPNYSSELNVNALLLGDSALYLCASSLKNRGEDTQYFGPGTRLTVL.

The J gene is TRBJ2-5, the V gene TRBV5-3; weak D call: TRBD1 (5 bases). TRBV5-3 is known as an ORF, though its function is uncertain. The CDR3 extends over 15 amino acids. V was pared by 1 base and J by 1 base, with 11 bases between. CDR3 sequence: CARSLCGGAQETQYF. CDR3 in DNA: TGTGCCAGAAGCTTGTGTGGTGGGGCCCAAGAGACCCAGTACTTC.

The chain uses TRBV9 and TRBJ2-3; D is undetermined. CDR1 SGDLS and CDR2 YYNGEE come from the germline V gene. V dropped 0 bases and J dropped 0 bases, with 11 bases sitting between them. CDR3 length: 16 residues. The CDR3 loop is CASSVVPDTSTDTQYF. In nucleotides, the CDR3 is TGTGCCAGCAGCGTAGTCCCAGACACTAGCACAGATACGCAGTATTTT.

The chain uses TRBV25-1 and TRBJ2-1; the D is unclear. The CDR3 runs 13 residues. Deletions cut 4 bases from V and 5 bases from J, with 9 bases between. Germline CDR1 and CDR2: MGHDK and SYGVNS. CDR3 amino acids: CASSVQANNEQFF. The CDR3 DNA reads TGTGCCAGCAGTGTACAAGCGAACAATGAGCAGTTCTTC.

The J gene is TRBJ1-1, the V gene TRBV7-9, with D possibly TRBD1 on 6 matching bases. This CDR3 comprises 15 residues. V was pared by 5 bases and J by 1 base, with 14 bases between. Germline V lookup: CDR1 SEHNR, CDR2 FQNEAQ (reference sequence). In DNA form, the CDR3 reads TGTGCCAGCAGCATTAGACAGGAAGGGAACACTGAAGCTTTCTTT. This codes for CASSIRQEGNTEAFF.

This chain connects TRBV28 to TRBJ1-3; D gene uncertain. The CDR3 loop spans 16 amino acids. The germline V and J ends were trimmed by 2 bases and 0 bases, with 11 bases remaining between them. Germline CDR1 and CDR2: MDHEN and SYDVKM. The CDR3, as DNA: TGTGCCAGCAGTTTACACAGTGTTAGCTCTGGAAACACCATATATTTT. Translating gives CASSLHSVSSGNTIYF.

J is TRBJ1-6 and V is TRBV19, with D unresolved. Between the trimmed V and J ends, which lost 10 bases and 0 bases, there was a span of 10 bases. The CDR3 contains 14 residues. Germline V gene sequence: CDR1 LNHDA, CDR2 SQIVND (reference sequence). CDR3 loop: CATGVGSYNSPLHF. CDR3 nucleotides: TGTGCCACTGGAGTGGGCTCCTATAATTCACCCCTCCACTTT.

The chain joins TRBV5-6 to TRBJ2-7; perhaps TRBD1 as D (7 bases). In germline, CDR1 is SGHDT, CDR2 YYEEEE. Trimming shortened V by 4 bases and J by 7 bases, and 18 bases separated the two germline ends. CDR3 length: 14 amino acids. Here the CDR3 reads CASSPWAGGLEQYF. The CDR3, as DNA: TGTGCCAGCAGCCCTTGGGCAGGGGGGTTGGAGCAGTACTTC.

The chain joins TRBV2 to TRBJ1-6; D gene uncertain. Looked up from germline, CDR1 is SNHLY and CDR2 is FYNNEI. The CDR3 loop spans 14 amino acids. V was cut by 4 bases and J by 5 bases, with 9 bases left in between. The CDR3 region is CASSGQVDNSPLHF. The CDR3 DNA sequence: TGTGCCAGCAGTGGGCAGGTTGATAATTCACCCCTCCACTTT.

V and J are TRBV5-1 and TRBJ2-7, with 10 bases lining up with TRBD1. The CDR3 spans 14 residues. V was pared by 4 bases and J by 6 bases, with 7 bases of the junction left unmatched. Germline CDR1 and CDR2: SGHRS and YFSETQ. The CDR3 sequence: CASSQGTGVGEQYF. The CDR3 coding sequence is TGCGCCAGCAGCCAGGGGACAGGGGTCGGCGAGCAGTACTTC.

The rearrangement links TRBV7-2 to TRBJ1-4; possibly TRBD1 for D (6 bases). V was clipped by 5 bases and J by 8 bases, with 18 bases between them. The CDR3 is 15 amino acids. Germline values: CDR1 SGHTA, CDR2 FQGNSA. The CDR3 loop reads CASSGGLGGFEKLFF. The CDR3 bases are TGTGCCAGCAGCGGGGGCCTTGGGGGCTTCGAAAAACTGTTTTTT.

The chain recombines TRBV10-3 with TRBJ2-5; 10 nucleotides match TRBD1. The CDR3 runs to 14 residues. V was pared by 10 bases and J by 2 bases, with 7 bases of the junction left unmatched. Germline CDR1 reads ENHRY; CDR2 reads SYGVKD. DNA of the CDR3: TGTGCCACCGCCGACAGGGGGCGACAAGAGACCCAGTACTTC. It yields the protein CATADRGRQETQYF.

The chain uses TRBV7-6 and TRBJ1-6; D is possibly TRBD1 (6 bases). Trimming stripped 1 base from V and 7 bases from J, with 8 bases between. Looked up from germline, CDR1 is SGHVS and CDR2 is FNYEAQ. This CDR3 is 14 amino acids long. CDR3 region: CASSLGTVNSPLHF. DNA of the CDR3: TGTGCCAGCAGCTTAGGGACAGTGAATTCACCCCTCCACTTT.

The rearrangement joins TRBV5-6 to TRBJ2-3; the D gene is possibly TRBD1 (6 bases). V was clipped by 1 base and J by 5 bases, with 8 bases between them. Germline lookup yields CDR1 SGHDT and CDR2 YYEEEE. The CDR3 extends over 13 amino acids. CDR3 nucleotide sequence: TGTGCCAGCAGCTTGCAGGGGAGAGATACGCAGTATTTT. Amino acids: CASSLQGRDTQYF. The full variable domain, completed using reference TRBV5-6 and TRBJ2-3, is DAGVTQSPTHLIKTRGQQVTLRCSPKSGHDTVSWYQQALGQGPQFIFQYYEEEERQRGNFPDRFSGHQFPNYSSELNVNALLLGDSALYLCASSLQGRDTQYFGPGTRLTVL.

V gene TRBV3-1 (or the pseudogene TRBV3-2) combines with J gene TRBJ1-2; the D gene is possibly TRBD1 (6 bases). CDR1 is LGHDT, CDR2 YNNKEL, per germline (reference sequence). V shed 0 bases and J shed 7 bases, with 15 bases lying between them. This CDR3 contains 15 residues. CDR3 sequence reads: CASSQDSRGPGGYTF. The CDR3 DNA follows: TGTGCCAGCAGCCAAGATTCCAGGGGCCCAGGTGGCTACACCTTC.

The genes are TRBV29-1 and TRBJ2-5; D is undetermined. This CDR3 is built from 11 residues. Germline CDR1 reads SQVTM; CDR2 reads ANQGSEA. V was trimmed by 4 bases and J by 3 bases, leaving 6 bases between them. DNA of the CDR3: TGCAGCGTTGCGGAGAAAGAGACCCAGTACTTC. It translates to CSVAEKETQYF.

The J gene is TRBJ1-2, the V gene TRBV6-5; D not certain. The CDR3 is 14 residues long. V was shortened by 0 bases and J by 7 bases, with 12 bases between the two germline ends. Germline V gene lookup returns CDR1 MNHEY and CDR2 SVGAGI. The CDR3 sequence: CASSYSVSVGGYTF. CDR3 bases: TGTGCCAGCAGTTACTCGGTCAGCGTGGGTGGCTACACCTTC.